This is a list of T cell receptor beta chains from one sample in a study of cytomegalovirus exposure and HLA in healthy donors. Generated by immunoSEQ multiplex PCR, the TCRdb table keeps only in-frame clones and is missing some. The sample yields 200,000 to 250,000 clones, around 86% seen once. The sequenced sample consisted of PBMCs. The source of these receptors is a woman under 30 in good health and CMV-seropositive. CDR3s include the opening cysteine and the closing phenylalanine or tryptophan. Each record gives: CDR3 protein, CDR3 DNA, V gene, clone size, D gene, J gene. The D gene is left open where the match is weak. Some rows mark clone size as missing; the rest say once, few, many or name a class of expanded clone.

CASSPPDSPYEQYF,TGTGCCAGCAGCCCCCCTGACAGTCCCTACGAGCAGTACTTC,TRBV28,.,.,TRBJ2-7
CASSFPGDGTGELFF,TGTGCCAGCAGCTTTCCGGGAGATGGCACCGGGGAGCTGTTTTTT,TRBV5-4,.,.,TRBJ2-2
CASSIGAGNYNEQFF,TGTGCCAGTAGTATAGGAGCGGGCAACTACAATGAGCAGTTCTTC,TRBV19,.,.,TRBJ2-1
CATSGAVGNTEAFF,TGTGCCACCTCAGGAGCGGTGGGGAACACTGAAGCTTTCTTT,TRBV2,.,.,TRBJ1-1
CASRPSLRQVSTF,TGTGCCAGCAGACCCAGCCTCAGACAGGTCAGCACCTTC,TRBV28,.,.,TRBJ1-2
CASSIMDTQYF,TGTGCCAGTAGTATTATGGATACGCAGTATTTT,TRBV19,.,.,TRBJ2-3
CASSTWTSGSYNEQFF,TGTGCCAGCAGCACCTGGACTAGCGGGTCCTACAATGAGCAGTTCTTC,TRBV9,.,TRBD2,TRBJ2-1
CASSLAGIGKAGGDEQYF,TGTGCCAGCAGTTTGGCGGGAATAGGAAAAGCGGGAGGGGACGAGCAGTACTTC,TRBV28,.,TRBD2,TRBJ2-7
CASSEEIAGGYEQYF,TGTGCCAGCAGTGAAGAGATAGCGGGAGGGTACGAGCAGTACTTC,TRBV6-1,.,TRBD2,TRBJ2-7
CASSLIGDTQYF,TGTGCCAGCAGTTTAATCGGGGATACGCAGTATTTT,TRBV27,.,.,TRBJ2-3
CASSPRAYLPGQGYNQPQHF,TGTGCCAGCTCACCACGGGCATATTTACCCGGACAGGGCTATAATCAGCCCCAGCATTTT,TRBV18,.,TRBD1,TRBJ1-5
CASSESGNQPQHF,TGTGCCAGCAGTGAATCAGGGAATCAGCCCCAGCATTTT,TRBV6-4,few,.,TRBJ1-5
CASSFSGGPETQYF,TGTGCCAGCAGTTTCTCAGGGGGCCCAGAGACCCAGTACTTC,TRBV27,.,TRBD1,TRBJ2-5
CASSVGAQGWPEQYF,TGTGCCAGCAGCGTAGGGGCACAGGGGTGGCCGGAGCAGTACTTC,TRBV9,.,TRBD1,TRBJ2-7
CASSTNRETEAFF,TGTGCCAGCAGTACTAACAGGGAGACTGAAGCTTTCTTT,TRBV2,.,.,TRBJ1-1
CASSQEVGSLANYGYTF,TGCGCCAGCAGCCAAGAAGTGGGCAGTTTAGCTAACTATGGCTACACCTTC,TRBV4-1,.,.,TRBJ1-2
CASSPIGSDEQFF,TGTGCCAGCAGCCCAATTGGGAGCGATGAGCAGTTCTTC,TRBV11-3,.,.,TRBJ2-1
CASSQGAGTEAFF,TGTGCCAGCTCTCAGGGGGCGGGCACTGAAGCTTTCTTT,TRBV9,few,TRBD1,TRBJ1-1
CASKAGSYNEQFF,TGTGCCAGTAAGGCAGGCTCCTACAATGAGCAGTTCTTC,TRBV27,.,.,TRBJ2-1
CASSSPDSVGRTDTQYF,TGTGCCAGCAGTTCCCCGGACAGCGTTGGTCGTACAGATACGCAGTATTTT,TRBV27,.,.,TRBJ2-3
CASSFTGRPDTQYF,TGTGCCAGCAGTTTCACAGGGCGGCCAGATACGCAGTATTTT,TRBV27,.,.,TRBJ2-3
CSALDPLSGYGYTF,TGCAGCGCACTAGACCCCCTTTCGGGATATGGCTACACCTTC,TRBV29-1,.,.,TRBJ1-2
CASSLGSGGGSGIQYF,TGCGCCAGCAGCTTGGGTTCGGGTGGCGGGTCTGGCATTCAGTACTTC,TRBV5-1,.,.,TRBJ2-4
CASRQTSGMNTGELFF,TGTGCCAGCAGACAGACTAGCGGGATGAACACCGGGGAGCTGTTTTTT,TRBV27,.,TRBD2,TRBJ2-2
CASSGLAALGEQYF,TGTGCCAGCAGTGGGCTAGCCGCCCTGGGGGAGCAGTACTTC,TRBV28,.,.,TRBJ2-7
CASSFSSRGTTTDTQYF,TGCGCCAGCAGCTTCTCCTCCCGCGGGACCACCACAGATACGCAGTATTTT,TRBV5-1,.,.,TRBJ2-3
CASSEASLADSTDTQYF,TGTGCCAGCAGTGAAGCCAGTCTAGCAGATAGCACAGATACGCAGTATTTT,TRBV25-1,.,.,TRBJ2-3
CASSRVGQGVREKLFF,TGCGCCAGCAGCCGGGTCGGGCAGGGTGTCAGGGAAAAACTGTTTTTT,TRBV4-1,.,.,TRBJ1-4
CASSWGTGNQPQHF,TGTGCCAGCAGTTGGGGAACAGGGAATCAGCCCCAGCATTTT,TRBV6-1,.,.,TRBJ1-5
CASSQAEGWLAENTGELFF,TGTGCCAGCAGCCAAGCTGAGGGTTGGCTAGCAGAGAACACCGGGGAGCTGTTTTTT,TRBV4-2,.,.,TRBJ2-2
CASTERVAKNIQYF,TGTGCCAGCACCGAGCGGGTAGCCAAAAACATTCAGTACTTC,TRBV2,.,.,TRBJ2-4
CASSPGSGETQYF,TGTGCCAGCTCACCAGGGTCAGGAGAGACCCAGTACTTC,TRBV18,.,.,TRBJ2-5
CASETGAMNTEAFF,TGTGCCAGCGAAACAGGGGCCATGAACACTGAAGCTTTCTTT,TRBV7-9,.,TRBD1,TRBJ1-1
CASSLRVRQYTDTQYF,TGCGCCAGCAGCCTCCGTGTAAGACAGTACACAGATACGCAGTATTTT,TRBV4-1,.,.,TRBJ2-3
CASSTGQGTGANVLTF,TGCGCCAGCAGCACCGGACAGGGGACGGGGGCCAACGTCCTGACTTTC,TRBV5-1,.,TRBD1,TRBJ2-6
CASSEGNRQPQHF,TGTGCCAGCAGTGAAGGGAACAGGCAGCCCCAGCATTTT,TRBV2,.,.,TRBJ1-5
CASSPLMIMREQYF,TGTGCCAGCAGCCCACTGATGATTATGCGGGAGCAGTACTTC,TRBV6-5,.,.,TRBJ2-7
CASVASGKPYEQYF,TGCGCCAGCGTCGCAAGCGGGAAGCCCTACGAGCAGTACTTC,TRBV5-1,.,TRBD2,TRBJ2-7
CASSRTAGTSGTYNEQFF,TGTGCCAGCAGTCGAACTGCCGGGACTAGCGGCACCTACAATGAGCAGTTCTTC,TRBV7-8,.,TRBD2,TRBJ2-1
CASSVGGSGYEQYF,TGTGCCAGCAGCGTAGGCGGGAGTGGGTACGAGCAGTACTTC,TRBV9,.,TRBD2,TRBJ2-7